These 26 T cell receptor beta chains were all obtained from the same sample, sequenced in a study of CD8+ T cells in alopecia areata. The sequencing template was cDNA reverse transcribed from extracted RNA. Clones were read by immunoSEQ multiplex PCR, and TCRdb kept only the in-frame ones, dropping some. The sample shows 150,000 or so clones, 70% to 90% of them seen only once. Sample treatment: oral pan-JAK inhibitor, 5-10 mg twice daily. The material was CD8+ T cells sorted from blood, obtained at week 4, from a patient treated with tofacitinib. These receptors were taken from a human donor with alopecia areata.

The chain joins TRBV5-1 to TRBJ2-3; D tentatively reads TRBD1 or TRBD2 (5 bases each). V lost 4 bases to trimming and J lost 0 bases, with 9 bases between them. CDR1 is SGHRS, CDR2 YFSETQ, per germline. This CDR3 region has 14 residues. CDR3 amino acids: CASSPWDSTDTQYF. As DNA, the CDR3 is TGCGCCAGCAGCCCATGGGACAGCACAGATACGCAGTATTTT.

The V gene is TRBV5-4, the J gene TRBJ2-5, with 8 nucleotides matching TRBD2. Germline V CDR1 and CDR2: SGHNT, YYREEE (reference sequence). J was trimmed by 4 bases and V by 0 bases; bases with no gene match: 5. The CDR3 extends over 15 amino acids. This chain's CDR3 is CASSLASSGIETQYF. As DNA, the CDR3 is TGTGCCAGCAGCTTGGCGAGTAGCGGGATAGAGACCCAGTACTTC.

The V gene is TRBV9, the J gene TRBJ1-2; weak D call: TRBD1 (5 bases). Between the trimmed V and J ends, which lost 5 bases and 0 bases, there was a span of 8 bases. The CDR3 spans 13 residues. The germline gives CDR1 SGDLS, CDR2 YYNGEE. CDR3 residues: CASRTAANYGYTF. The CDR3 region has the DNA TGTGCCAGCAGGACAGCCGCTAACTATGGCTACACCTTC.

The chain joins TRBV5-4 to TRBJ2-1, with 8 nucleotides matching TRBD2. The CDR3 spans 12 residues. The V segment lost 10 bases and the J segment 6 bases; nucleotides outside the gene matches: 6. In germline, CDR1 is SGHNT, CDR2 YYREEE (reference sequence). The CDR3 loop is CAGDGGGNEQFF. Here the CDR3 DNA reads TGTGCCGGTGACGGGGGGGGCAATGAGCAGTTCTTC.

CDR3 amino acids: CAEASGVNNEQFF. The DNA of the CDR3 is TGTGCCGAAGCTAGCGGGGTCAACAATGAGCAGTTCTTC. The chain joins TRBV30 to TRBJ2-1; 9 bases are shared with TRBD2. This CDR3 comprises 13 residues. Germline V CDR1 and CDR2: GTSNPN, SVGIG (reference sequence). The trim removed 8 bases at V and 5 bases at J, leaving 7 bases unmatched. The whole variable domain, filled in from reference TRBV30 and TRBJ2-1, reads SQTIHQWPATLVQPVGSPLSLECTVEGTSNPNLYWYRQAAGRGLQLLFYSVGIGQISSEVPQNLSASRPQDRQFILSSKKLLLSDSGFYLCAEASGVNNEQFFGPGTRLTVL.

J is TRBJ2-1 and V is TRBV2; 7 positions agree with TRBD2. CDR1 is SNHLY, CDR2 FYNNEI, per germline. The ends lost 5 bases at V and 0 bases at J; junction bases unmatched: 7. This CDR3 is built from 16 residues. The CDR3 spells CASSTGLVDSYNEQFF. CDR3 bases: TGTGCCAGCAGTACCGGACTAGTGGACTCCTACAATGAGCAGTTCTTC.

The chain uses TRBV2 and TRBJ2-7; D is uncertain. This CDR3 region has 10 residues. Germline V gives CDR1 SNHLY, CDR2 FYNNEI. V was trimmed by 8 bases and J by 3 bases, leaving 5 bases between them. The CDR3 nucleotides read TGTGCCAGCGGGAACTACGAGCAGTACTTC. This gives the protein CASGNYEQYF.

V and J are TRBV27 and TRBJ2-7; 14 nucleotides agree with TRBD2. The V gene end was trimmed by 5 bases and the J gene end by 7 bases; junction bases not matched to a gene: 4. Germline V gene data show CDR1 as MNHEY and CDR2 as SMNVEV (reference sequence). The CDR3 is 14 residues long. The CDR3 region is CASSPGLAGVEQYF. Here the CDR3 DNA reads TGTGCCAGCAGTCCGGGACTAGCGGGAGTTGAGCAGTACTTC.

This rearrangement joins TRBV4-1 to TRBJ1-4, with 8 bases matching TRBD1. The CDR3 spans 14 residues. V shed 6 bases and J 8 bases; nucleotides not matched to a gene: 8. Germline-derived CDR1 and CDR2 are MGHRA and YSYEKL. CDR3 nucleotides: TGCGCCAGCAGTTTCGACAGGGGTGACGAAAAACTGTTTTTT. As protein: CASSFDRGDEKLFF.

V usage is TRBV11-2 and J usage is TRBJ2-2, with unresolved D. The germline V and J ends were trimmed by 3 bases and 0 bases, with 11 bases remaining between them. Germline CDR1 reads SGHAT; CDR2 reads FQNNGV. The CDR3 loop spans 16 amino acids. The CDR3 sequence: CASSFYRAANTGELFF. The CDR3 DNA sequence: TGTGCCAGCAGCTTTTACAGAGCCGCGAACACCGGGGAGCTGTTTTTT.

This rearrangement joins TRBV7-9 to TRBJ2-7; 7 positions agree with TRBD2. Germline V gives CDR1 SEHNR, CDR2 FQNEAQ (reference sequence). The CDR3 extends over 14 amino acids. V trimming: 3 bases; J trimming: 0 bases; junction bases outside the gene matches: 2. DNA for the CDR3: TGTGCCAGCAGCTTTAGCGGGTCCTCCTACGAGCAGTACTTC. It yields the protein CASSFSGSSYEQYF. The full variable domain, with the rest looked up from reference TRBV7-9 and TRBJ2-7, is DTGVSQNPRHKITKRGQNVTFRCDPISEHNRLYWYRQTLGQGPEFLTYFQNEAQLEKSRLLSDRFSAERPKGSFSTLEIQRTEQGDSAMYLCASSFSGSSYEQYFGPGTRLTVT.

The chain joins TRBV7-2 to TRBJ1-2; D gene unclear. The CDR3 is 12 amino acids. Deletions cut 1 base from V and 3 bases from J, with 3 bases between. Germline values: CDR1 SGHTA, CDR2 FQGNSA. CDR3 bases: TGTGCCAGCAGCTTAGGAGACTATGGCTACACCTTC. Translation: CASSLGDYGYTF.

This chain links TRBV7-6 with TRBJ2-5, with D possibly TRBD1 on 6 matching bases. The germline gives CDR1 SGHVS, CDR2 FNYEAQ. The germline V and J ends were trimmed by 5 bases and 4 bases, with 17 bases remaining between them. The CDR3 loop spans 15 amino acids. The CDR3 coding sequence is TGTGCCAGCAGCCCCGACGACAGGCTTGGAGAGACCCAGTACTTC. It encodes CASSPDDRLGETQYF.

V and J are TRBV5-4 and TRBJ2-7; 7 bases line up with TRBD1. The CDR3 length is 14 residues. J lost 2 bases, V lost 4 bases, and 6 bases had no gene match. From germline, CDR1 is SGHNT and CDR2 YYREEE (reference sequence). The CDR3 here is CASSPWDSTYEQYF. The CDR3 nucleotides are TGTGCCAGCAGCCCGTGGGACAGCACCTACGAGCAGTACTTC. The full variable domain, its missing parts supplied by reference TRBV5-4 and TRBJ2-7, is ETGVTQSPTHLIKTRGQQVTLRCSSQSGHNTVSWYQQALGQGPQFIFQYYREEENGRGNFPPRFSGLQFPNYSSELNVNALELDDSALYLCASSPWDSTYEQYFGPGTRLTVT.

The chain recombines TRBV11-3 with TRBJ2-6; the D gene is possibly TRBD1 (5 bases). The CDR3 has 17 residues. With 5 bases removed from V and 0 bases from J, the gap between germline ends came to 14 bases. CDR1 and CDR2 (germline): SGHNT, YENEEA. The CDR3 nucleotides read TGTGCCAGCAGCCCTCCGCAGGGCTACTCTGGGGCCAACGTCCTGACTTTC. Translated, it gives CASSPPQGYSGANVLTF.

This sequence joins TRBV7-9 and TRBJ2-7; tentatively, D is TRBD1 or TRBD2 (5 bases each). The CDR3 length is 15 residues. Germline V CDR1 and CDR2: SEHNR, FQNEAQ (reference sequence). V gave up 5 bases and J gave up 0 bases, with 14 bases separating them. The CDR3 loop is CASSTEGESSYEQYF. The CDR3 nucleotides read TGTGCCAGCAGCACCGAAGGGGAGAGCTCCTACGAGCAGTACTTC.

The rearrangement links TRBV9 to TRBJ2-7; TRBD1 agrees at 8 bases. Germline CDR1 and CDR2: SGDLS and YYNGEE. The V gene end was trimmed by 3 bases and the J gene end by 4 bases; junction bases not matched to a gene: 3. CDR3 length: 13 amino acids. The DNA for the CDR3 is TGTGCCAGCAGCGGGACAGGGTTTTACGAGCAGTACTTC. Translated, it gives CASSGTGFYEQYF.

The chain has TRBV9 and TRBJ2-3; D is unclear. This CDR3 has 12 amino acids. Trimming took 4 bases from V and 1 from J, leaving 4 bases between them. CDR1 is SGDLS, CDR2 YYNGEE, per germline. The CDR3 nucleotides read TGTGCCAGCAGCCCCCGCACAGATACGCAGTATTTT. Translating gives CASSPRTDTQYF. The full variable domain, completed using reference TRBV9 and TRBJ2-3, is DSGVTQTPKHLITATGQRVTLRCSPRSGDLSVYWYQQSLDQGLQFLIQYYNGEERAKGNILERFSAQQFPDLHSELNLSSLELGDSALYFCASSPRTDTQYFGPGTRLTVL.

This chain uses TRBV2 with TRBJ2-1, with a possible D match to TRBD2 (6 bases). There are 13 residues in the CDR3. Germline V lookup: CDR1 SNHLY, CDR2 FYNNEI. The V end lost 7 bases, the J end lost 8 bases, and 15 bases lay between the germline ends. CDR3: CASTYGGSDEQFF. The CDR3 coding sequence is TGTGCCAGCACTTACGGGGGTTCGGATGAGCAGTTCTTC.

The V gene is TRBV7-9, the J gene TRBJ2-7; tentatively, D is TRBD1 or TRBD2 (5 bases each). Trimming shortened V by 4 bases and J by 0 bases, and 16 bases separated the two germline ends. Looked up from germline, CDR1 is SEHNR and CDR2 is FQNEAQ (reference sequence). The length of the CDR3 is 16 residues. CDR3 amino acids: CASSSHRGPSSYEQYF. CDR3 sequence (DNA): TGTGCCAGCAGCTCTCACCGGGGCCCCAGCTCCTACGAGCAGTACTTC.

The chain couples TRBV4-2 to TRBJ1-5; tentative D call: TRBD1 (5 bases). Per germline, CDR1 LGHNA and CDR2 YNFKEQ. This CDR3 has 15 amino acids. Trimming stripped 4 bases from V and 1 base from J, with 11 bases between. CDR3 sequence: CASSPSRGSNQPQHF. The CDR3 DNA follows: TGTGCCAGCAGCCCCAGCCGGGGCAGCAATCAGCCCCAGCATTTT.

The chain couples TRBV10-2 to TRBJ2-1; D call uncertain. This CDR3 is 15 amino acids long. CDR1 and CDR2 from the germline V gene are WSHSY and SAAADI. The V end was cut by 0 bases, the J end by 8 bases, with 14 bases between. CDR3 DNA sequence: TGCGCCAGCAGTGAGTCGCGGAATGCACGGGATGAGCAGTTCTTC. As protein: CASSESRNARDEQFF.

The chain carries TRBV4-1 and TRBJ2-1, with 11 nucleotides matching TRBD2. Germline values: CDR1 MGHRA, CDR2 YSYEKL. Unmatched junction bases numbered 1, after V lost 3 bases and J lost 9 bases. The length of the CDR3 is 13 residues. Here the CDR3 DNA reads TGCGCCAGCAGCCAGCTAGCGGGAGGTGAGCAGTTCTTC. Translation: CASSQLAGGEQFF.

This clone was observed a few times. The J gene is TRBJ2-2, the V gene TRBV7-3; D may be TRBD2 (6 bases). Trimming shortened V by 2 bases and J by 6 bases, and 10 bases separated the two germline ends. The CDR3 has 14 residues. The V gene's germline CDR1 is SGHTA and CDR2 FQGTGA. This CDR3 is CASSLETGAGELFF. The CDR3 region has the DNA TGTGCCAGCAGCTTAGAAACGGGGGCCGGGGAGCTGTTTTTT.

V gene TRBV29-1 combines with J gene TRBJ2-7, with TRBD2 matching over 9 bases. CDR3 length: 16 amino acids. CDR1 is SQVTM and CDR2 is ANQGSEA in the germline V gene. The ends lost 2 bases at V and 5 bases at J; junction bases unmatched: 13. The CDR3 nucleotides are TGCAGCGTTGAACTAGCGGGACCAACGGGGGAAGACGAGCAGTACTTC. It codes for CSVELAGPTGEDEQYF.

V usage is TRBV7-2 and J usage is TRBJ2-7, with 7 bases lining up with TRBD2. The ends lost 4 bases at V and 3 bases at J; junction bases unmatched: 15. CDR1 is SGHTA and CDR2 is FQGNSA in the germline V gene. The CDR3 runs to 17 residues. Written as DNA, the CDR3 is TGTGCCAGCAGCTCACGTTTTTGGCGGGAGCGAATCTACGAGCAGTACTTC. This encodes CASSSRFWRERIYEQYF.